This TCR beta chain was recorded in a study of technical replicates of blood from a few donors. Produced via immunoSEQ multiplex PCR; TCRdb's table is partial and in-frame only. The sample includes about 81,000 clones, approximately 94% of them seen just once. The CDR3 extends over 13 amino acids. Trimming removed 2 bases from V and 5 bases from J, with 10 bases in between. Germline-derived CDR1 and CDR2 are SGHAT and FQNNGV. This clone was seen only once. The source is a human donor in good health. The source material was T cells isolated from PBMCs. V gene TRBV11-2 combines with J gene TRBJ2-7, with D unresolved. The CDR3 here is CASSLSGSDEQYF. The DNA of the CDR3 is TGTGCCAGCAGCTTATCAGGTTCCGACGAGCAGTACTTC. Full variable domain (remainder filled in from reference TRBV11-2 and TRBJ2-7): EAGVAQSPRYKIIEKRQSVAFWCNPISGHATLYWYQQILGQGPKLLIQFQNNGVVDDSQLPKDRFSAERLKGVDSTLKIQPAKLEDSAVYLCASSLSGSDEQYFGPGTRLTVT.